These 21 T cell receptor beta chains originate from one sample sequenced in a study of cytomegalovirus exposure and HLA in healthy donors. Primers included in the PCR were 60 Vbeta and 13 Jbeta primers. The repertoire was sequenced with immunoSEQ multiplex PCR; TCRdb's copy has only in-frame clones and lacks some. The sample records fewer than 120,000 clones, over 65% being singletons. The source material was PBMCs. Source of these receptors: a man aged 25 to 40 in good health and CMV-seropositive.

The chain recombines TRBV7-9 with TRBJ2-5; 11 bases line up with TRBD2. The CDR3 covers 15 residues. The germline CDR1 and CDR2 sequences are SEHNR and FQNEAQ (reference sequence). V shed 0 bases, J shed 5 bases, and the junction held 2 bases outside the gene matches. In nucleotides, the CDR3 is TGTGCCAGCAGCTTAGCGACTAGCGGGGTGGAGACCCAGTACTTC. This sequence encodes CASSLATSGVETQYF.

This chain uses TRBV7-9 with TRBJ2-3; possible D gene TRBD2, 7 bases. This CDR3 is 15 amino acids long. The V gene lost 5 bases and the J gene lost 1 base, with 13 bases spanning the gap. Germline V CDR1 and CDR2: SEHNR, FQNEAQ (reference sequence). The CDR3 sequence is CASSKGGGGTDTQYF. DNA for the CDR3: TGTGCCAGCAGCAAGGGCGGGGGCGGCACAGATACGCAGTATTTT. Supplemented by reference TRBV7-9 and TRBJ2-3, the full variable domain reads DTGVSQNPRHKITKRGQNVTFRCDPISEHNRLYWYRQTLGQGPEFLTYFQNEAQLEKSRLLSDRFSAERPKGSFSTLEIQRTEQGDSAMYLCASSKGGGGTDTQYFGPGTRLTVL.

The chain links TRBV7-8 to TRBJ2-7; TRBD1 aligns across 8 bases. CDR1 and CDR2 from the germline V gene are SGHVS and FQNEAQ. V gave up 1 base and J gave up 5 bases; unmatched junction bases: 4. This CDR3 has 14 amino acids. CDR3 sequence: CASSLGQGLHEQYF. The CDR3 DNA reads TGTGCCAGCAGCTTAGGACAGGGGCTTCACGAGCAGTACTTC.

This clone was seen more than once but under ten times. This rearrangement joins TRBV30 to TRBJ1-5, with a tentative D call TRBD1 (6 bases). The CDR3 has 14 residues. V lost 1 base to trimming and J lost 4 bases, with 11 bases between them. CDR1 is GTSNPN, CDR2 SVGIG, per germline (reference sequence). The CDR3 nucleotides are TGTGCCTGGAGTGGGGGACAAGGTAATCAGCCCCAGCATTTT. It specifies CAWSGGQGNQPQHF.

J is TRBJ2-7 and V is TRBV6-5, with 7 bases lining up with TRBD2. This CDR3 contains 16 residues. CDR1 is MNHEY, CDR2 SVGAGI, per germline. Trimming cost V 0 bases and J 4 bases; bases outside gene matches: 9. CDR3 region: CASSYSSFLADYEQYF. The CDR3, as DNA: TGTGCCAGCAGTTACTCGAGTTTTCTAGCGGATTACGAGCAGTACTTC.

The rearrangement uses TRBV5-6 and TRBJ2-2, with TRBD2 matching 7 bases. V shed 4 bases, J shed 2 bases, and the junction held 8 bases outside the gene matches. The CDR3 spans 16 residues. Per germline, CDR1 SGHDT and CDR2 YYEEEE. In DNA form, the CDR3 reads TGTGCCAGCAGCCCGCTGACTAGCTTAAACACCGGGGAGCTGTTTTTT. Amino acids: CASSPLTSLNTGELFF.

The rearrangement joins TRBV19 to TRBJ2-2; D gene unclear. The CDR3 has 14 amino acids. V lost 4 bases and J 2 bases, leaving 8 bases between the germline ends. Germline V gene data show CDR1 as LNHDA and CDR2 as SQIVND (reference sequence). CDR3 region: CASSKSINTGELFF. The CDR3 DNA reads TGTGCCAGTAGTAAATCTATCAACACCGGGGAGCTGTTTTTT.

The rearrangement joins TRBV19 to TRBJ1-1; D is ambiguous. CDR1 and CDR2 (germline): LNHDA, SQIVND (reference sequence). The CDR3 spans 11 residues. With 7 bases removed from V and 4 bases from J, the gap between germline ends came to 7 bases. DNA of the CDR3: TGTGCCAGTACAAGAGGCACTGAAGCTTTCTTT. Translated: CASTRGTEAFF.

The chain recombines TRBV18 with TRBJ2-7; D possibly corresponds to TRBD2 (5 bases). The CDR3 is 15 residues long. V lost 5 bases to trimming and J lost 0 bases, with 14 bases between them. CDR1 and CDR2 (germline): KGHSH, LQKENI. In DNA, the CDR3 is TGTGCCAGCTCAGATCCGGGCGAGGGCTCCTACGAGCAGTACTTC. It codes for CASSDPGEGSYEQYF.

The J gene is TRBJ2-5, the V gene TRBV6-6; TRBD2 matches 9 bases. Germline V gives CDR1 MNHNY, CDR2 SVGAGI (reference sequence). The CDR3 loop spans 16 amino acids. V trimming: 2 bases; J trimming: 4 bases; junction bases outside the gene matches: 8. The CDR3 loop reads CASSYGGLAHRETQYF. CDR3 coding DNA: TGTGCCAGCAGTTACGGGGGACTAGCACACCGAGAGACCCAGTACTTC.

The chain employs TRBV2 and TRBJ2-7; tentative D call: TRBD2 (5 bases). V lost 4 bases and J lost 3, with 7 bases in between. CDR1 and CDR2 (germline): SNHLY, FYNNEI. This CDR3 has 12 residues. CDR3 DNA: TGTGCCAGCAGTGCGGGATTCTACGAGCAGTACTTC. It translates to CASSAGFYEQYF.

The J gene is TRBJ1-4, the V gene TRBV4-2; no clear D gene. The CDR3 has 15 residues. Between the trimmed V and J ends, which lost 0 bases and 4 bases, there was a span of 9 bases. Germline values: CDR1 LGHNA, CDR2 YNFKEQ. CDR3 loop: CASSQEKAGNEKLFF. The CDR3 DNA is TGTGCCAGCAGCCAAGAGAAAGCGGGTAATGAAAAACTGTTTTTT.

The rearrangement uses TRBV5-4 and TRBJ2-7; D is uncertain. The CDR3 covers 13 residues. The V end was cut by 0 bases, the J end by 5 bases, with 9 bases between. Germline CDR1 is SGHNT and CDR2 is YYREEE (reference sequence). CDR3 sequence reads: CASSLDPPDEQYF. The CDR3, as DNA: TGTGCCAGCAGCTTGGATCCCCCGGACGAGCAGTACTTC.

The rearrangement joins TRBV11-2 to TRBJ2-7; 9 bases are a match to TRBD1. The germline gives CDR1 SGHAT, CDR2 FQNNGV. The CDR3 totals 13 residues. J was trimmed by 4 bases and V by 3 bases; bases with no gene match: 1. Here the CDR3 DNA reads TGTGCCAGCAGCTTTGGGACAGGGTACGAGCAGTACTTC. Amino acids: CASSFGTGYEQYF.

This clone was counted a few times. The chain is built from TRBV27 and TRBJ2-7; 10 nucleotides agree with TRBD1. The CDR3 is 14 residues long. CDR1 and CDR2 (germline): MNHEY, SMNVEV (reference sequence). Trimming took 5 bases from V and 4 from J; bases not matched to a gene: 5. The chain's CDR3 is CASSPGQGVYEQYF. The CDR3, as DNA: TGTGCCAGCAGTCCCGGACAGGGGGTATACGAGCAGTACTTC.

J is TRBJ2-7 and V is TRBV4-3; 10 bases fit TRBD1. Trimming took 3 bases from V and 5 from J; bases not matched to a gene: 7. The CDR3 consists of 15 residues. Per the germline V gene, CDR1 is LGHNA and CDR2 is YSLEER. CDR3 in DNA: TGCGCCAGCAGCCATCCCGGGACAGGGGTTAACGAGCAGTACTTC. Its protein is CASSHPGTGVNEQYF.

This clone was counted a single time. This chain connects TRBV7-7 to TRBJ2-5, with a possible D match to TRBD1 (6 bases). Trimming pared 1 base from V and 5 bases from J, leaving 14 bases between. Germline V lookup: CDR1 SSHAT, CDR2 FNYEAQ (reference sequence). This CDR3 is built from 15 residues. This CDR3 is CASSLGGLRGETQYF. The CDR3 coding sequence is TGTGCCAGCAGCTTAGGGGGGCTCCGAGGGGAGACCCAGTACTTC.

The table lists this clone with a few counts. The chain carries TRBV14 and TRBJ2-1; TRBD1 aligns across 7 bases. V dropped 4 bases and J dropped 2; count of bases not matched to a gene: 11. The CDR3 runs to 17 residues. Germline values: CDR1 SGHDN, CDR2 FVKESK. CDR3 amino acids: CASSRRAGQGAYNEQFF. In nucleotides, the CDR3 is TGTGCCAGCAGCCGAAGGGCCGGTCAGGGGGCCTACAATGAGCAGTTCTTC.

The J gene is TRBJ1-1, the V gene TRBV6-1, with D uncertain. The germline V gene encodes CDR1 MNHNS and CDR2 SASEGT. The CDR3 extends over 12 amino acids. Trimming took 1 base from V and 7 from J, leaving 7 bases between them. The CDR3 DNA follows: TGTGCCAGCAGTGAAGAGTACGGTGAAGCTTTCTTT. Amino acid sequence: CASSEEYGEAFF.

This chain links TRBV9 with TRBJ1-6, with 8 bases aligning to TRBD1. The trim removed 2 bases at V and 6 bases at J, leaving 4 bases unmatched. The V gene's germline CDR1 is SGDLS and CDR2 YYNGEE. This CDR3 has 15 residues. CDR3: CASSVSDRGNSPLHF. In DNA form, the CDR3 reads TGTGCCAGCAGCGTGTCTGACAGGGGTAATTCACCCCTCCACTTT.

The chain combines TRBV2 with TRBJ2-7; D not resolved. This CDR3 is 10 amino acids long. The germline CDR1 and CDR2 sequences are SNHLY and FYNNEI. CDR3 in amino acids: CASSEAADTV. CDR3 nucleotide sequence: TGTGCCAGCAGTGAAGCGGCCGACACGGTC.